A selection of T cell receptor beta chains follows, all from one sample in a study of cytomegalovirus exposure and HLA in healthy donors. The method was immunoSEQ multiplex PCR; TCRdb's version includes in-frame clones alone and lacks a portion of them. The sample includes over 100,000 clones, about 80% of them seen just once. Sequenced input: PBMCs. Source of these receptors: a woman between 35 and 50 years old in good health and CMV-seronegative. The conserved cysteine and the conserved F or W are not part of the CDR3 here. Part of the rows lack a size; the others show once, few, many or a class for expanded clones.

NA,TRBV6-6,TRBJ1-5,ASRPPGNQPQH
NA,TRBV9,TRBJ2-7,ASSVLGGSGDEQY
NA,TRBV28,TRBJ2-3,ASSFPSRETFTSTDTQY
NA,TRBV18,TRBJ2-7,ASSPRSGNYEQY
NA,TRBV7-2,TRBJ2-1,ASSLIRHPGDEQF
NA,TRBV7-9,TRBJ2-2,ASSRTGASTGELF
NA,TRBV28,TRBJ1-4,ASIKPPGEKLF
once,TRBV7-6,TRBJ2-7,ASSSPGGSEQY
few,TRBV27,TRBJ2-7,ASSWKTGSLPYEQY
NA,TRBV29-1,TRBJ1-1,SVVGQGMNTEAF
NA,TRBV2,TRBJ2-1,ASRVGFSYNEQF
NA,TRBV27,TRBJ2-2,ASTGGGNTGELF
NA,TRBV28,TRBJ1-5,ASLDPGDNQPQH
once,TRBV19,TRBJ2-3,ASSIQGADTQY
NA,TRBV25-1,TRBJ2-4,ASSPGQFVSIQY
NA,TRBV19,TRBJ1-6,ASSLRTGDSPLH
NA,TRBV7-2,TRBJ2-3,ASSTRQGRTDTQY
NA,TRBV11-2,TRBJ2-1,ASSPGTSAYNEQF
NA,TRBV30,TRBJ1-4,AWSSSGFELF
NA,TRBV21-1,TRBJ1-2,ASSKVETGFTNYGYT
medium-sized,TRBV6-5,TRBJ2-7,ASSFQRSSYEQY
few,TRBV19,TRBJ2-4,ASSMGLANIQY
NA,TRBV19,TRBJ2-5,ASSNTPGTQY
NA,TRBV19,TRBJ1-5,ASSSVIHSNQPQH
NA,TRBV19,TRBJ2-3,ASSLTGTSQGDTQY
NA,TRBV7-8,TRBJ1-1,ASSQPRLWTEAF
few,TRBV7-9,TRBJ1-1,ASSQGQGLEAF
NA,TRBV19,TRBJ1-1,ASSIGILGLNTEAF
NA,TRBV10-2,TRBJ1-2,ASSEMDEGAGYGYT